These 8 T cell receptor beta chains originate from one sample sequenced in a study of T-cell reconstitution after alpha-beta-depleted transplantation in children. TCRbeta library preparation incorporated unique molecular identifiers. TCRdb processed the PCR reads anew with MiXCR; each CDR3 protein has one entry. The table shows hundreds of thousands of distinct CDR3 sequences, with 23% occurring only once. Sequencing was performed on PBMCs, mostly from graft donor cells, taken 360 days after TCRalphabeta/CD19-depleted stem cell transplant. Receptors were obtained from a boy under two years old who had a stem cell transplant for acute myeloid leukemia, so the T cells may come from the graft donor.

This clonotype has more than one count but fewer than ten. The rearrangement joins TRBV28 to TRBJ2-1; 8 nucleotides align to TRBD1. This CDR3 is 15 amino acids long. Per germline, CDR1 MDHEN and CDR2 SYDVKM. V trimming: 5 bases; J trimming: 2 bases; junction bases outside the gene matches: 5. Written as DNA, the CDR3 is TGTGCCAGCAGTACCCCGGGACAGGCCTACAATGAGCAGTTCTTC. Translated: CASSTPGQAYNEQFF.

The chain is built from TRBV12-3 or TRBV12-4 and TRBJ2-1; TRBD2 matches 14 bases. Losses at the gene ends were 5 bases for V and 6 bases for J; bases not matched to a gene: 3. CDR3 length: 15 amino acids. DNA for the CDR3: TGTGCCAGCAGTGGGGGACTAGCGGGGGCCAATGAGCAGTTCTTC. It is translated as CASSGGLAGANEQFF.

The genes are TRBV12-3 or TRBV12-4 and TRBJ2-7, with D maybe TRBD2 (7 bases). This CDR3 has 15 amino acids. V was shortened by 5 bases and J by 1 base, with 15 bases between the two germline ends. The CDR3, as DNA: TGTGCCAGCAGTGGTACAGGGACTATGTCCTACGAGCAGTACTTC. Translation: CASSGTGTMSYEQYF.

In its sample, this clonotype was seen a few times. This chain links TRBV12-3 or TRBV12-4 with TRBJ2-3; TRBD2 matches at 7 bases. V lost 1 base, J lost 2 bases, and 6 bases stayed unmatched. This CDR3 is built from 16 residues. CDR3 loop: CASSLGLAAYTDTQYF. The CDR3 bases are TGTGCCAGCAGTTTAGGGCTAGCGGCCTACACAGATACGCAGTATTTT.

There are many counts of this clonotype. The chain links TRBV7-2 to TRBJ2-7, with unresolved D. The CDR3 runs to 13 residues. The V gene lost 4 bases and the J gene lost 3 bases, with 10 bases spanning the gap. The germline V gene encodes CDR1 SGHTA and CDR2 FQGNSA. Here the CDR3 reads CASSSTFHYEQYV. For the CDR3, the DNA is TGTGCCAGCAGCTCGACATTCCACTACGAGCAGTACGTC.

This chain uses TRBV20-1 with TRBJ2-1; 8 bases agree with TRBD2. This CDR3 spans 15 amino acids. Germline CDR1 reads DFQATT; CDR2 reads SNEGSKA (reference sequence). J lost 3 bases, V lost 1 base, and 5 bases had no gene match. CDR3 nucleotides: TGCAGTGCTAGAGCCGGGGGGGACCGCTACAATGAGCAGTTCTTC. Its translation is CSARAGGDRYNEQFF.

The chain is built from TRBV5-6 and TRBJ2-5, with TRBD1 identical over 11 bases. The CDR3 consists of 18 residues. Germline V CDR1 and CDR2: SGHDT, YYEEEE. Unmatched junction bases numbered 15, after V lost 2 bases and J lost 6 bases. The CDR3 bases are TGTGCCAGCAGCTTTGCTCCTACAGGGGACAGGGGGACAAAGACCCAGTACTTC. This sequence encodes CASSFAPTGDRGTKTQYF.

This clonotype was seen a few times. The chain couples TRBV18 to TRBJ2-7, with 11 bases fitting TRBD1. In germline, CDR1 is KGHSH, CDR2 LQKENI. Trimming removed 6 bases from V and 3 bases from J; junction bases left unmatched: 10. The CDR3 contains 16 residues. CDR3 bases: TGTGCCAGCTCGCCTCCGGACAGGGGGCCTCTCTACGAGCAGTACGTC. Translation gives CASSPPDRGPLYEQYV.